Sequencing of this TCR beta chain was carried out in a study of T cell repertoires in cytomegalovirus infection. The V gene lost 6 bases and the J gene lost 0 bases, with 15 bases spanning the gap. Per germline, CDR1 MDHEN and CDR2 SYDVKM. The CDR3 is made up of 16 amino acids. MiXCR, run by TCRdb on the reads, gives a single entry per CDR3 protein. Found here are almost 300,000 distinct CDR3 sequences, around 9.1% of them singletons; the top ten hold more than 2.5%. Sequenced sample: PBMCs. This sequence joins TRBV28 and TRBJ1-5; D may be TRBD1 (6 bases). The sequence came from a human donor in good health (CMV status not recorded). Some clones in this sample may be carry-over from other donors' samples. The CDR3 spells CASSSPRGVSNQPQHF. The CDR3 DNA follows: TGTGCCAGCAGCTCCCCTAGGGGGGTTAGCAATCAGCCCCAGCATTTT.